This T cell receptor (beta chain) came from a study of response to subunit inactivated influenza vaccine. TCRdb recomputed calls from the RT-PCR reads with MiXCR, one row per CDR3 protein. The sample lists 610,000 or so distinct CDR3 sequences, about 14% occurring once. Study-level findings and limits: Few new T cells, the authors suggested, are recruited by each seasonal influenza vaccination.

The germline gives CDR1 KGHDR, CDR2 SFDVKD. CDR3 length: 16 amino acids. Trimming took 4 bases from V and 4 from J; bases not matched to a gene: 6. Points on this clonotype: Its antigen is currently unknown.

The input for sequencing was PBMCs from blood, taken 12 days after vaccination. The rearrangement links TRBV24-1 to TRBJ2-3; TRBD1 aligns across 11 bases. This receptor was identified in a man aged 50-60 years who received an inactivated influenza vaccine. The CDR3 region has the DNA TGTGCCACCAGTGACCGGGGACAGGGGGGAGCAGATACGCAGTATTTT. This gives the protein CATSDRGQGGADTQYF.